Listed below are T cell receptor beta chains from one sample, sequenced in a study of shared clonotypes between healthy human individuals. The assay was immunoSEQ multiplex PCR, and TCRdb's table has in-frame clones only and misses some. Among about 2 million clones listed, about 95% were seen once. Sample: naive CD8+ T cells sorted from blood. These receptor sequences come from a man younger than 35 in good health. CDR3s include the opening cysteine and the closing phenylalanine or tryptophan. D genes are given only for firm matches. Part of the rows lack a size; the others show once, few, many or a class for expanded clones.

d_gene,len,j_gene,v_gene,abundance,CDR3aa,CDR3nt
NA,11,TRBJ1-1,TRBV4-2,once,CASSQGGEAFF,TGTGCCAGCAGCCAAGGAGGTGAAGCTTTCTTT
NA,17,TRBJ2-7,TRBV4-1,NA,CASSQELSMMNSYEQYF,TGCGCCAGCAGCCAAGAGTTGTCAATGATGAACTCCTACGAGCAGTACTTC
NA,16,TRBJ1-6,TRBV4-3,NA,CASSPNPAGPNSPLHF,TGCGCCAGCAGCCCAAACCCAGCGGGACCTAATTCACCCCTCCACTTT
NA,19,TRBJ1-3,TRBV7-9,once,CASSHPTEAYSYSGNTIYF,TGTGCCAGCAGCCACCCGACAGAGGCTTATTCTTACTCTGGAAACACCATATATTTT
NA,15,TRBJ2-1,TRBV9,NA,CASSGGGGPHNEQFF,TGTGCCAGCAGCGGAGGGGGAGGGCCACACAATGAGCAGTTCTTC
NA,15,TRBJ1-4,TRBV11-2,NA,CASSLLAGFEEKLFF,TGTGCCAGCAGCTTATTAGCAGGGTTCGAGGAAAAACTGTTTTTT
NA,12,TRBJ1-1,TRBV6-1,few,CASSERALEAFF,TGTGCCAGCAGTGAAAGGGCGCTTGAAGCTTTCTTT
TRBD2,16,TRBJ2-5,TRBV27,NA,CASSSRGSGRVETQYF,TGTGCCAGCAGCTCTCGGGGCAGCGGGAGGGTGGAGACCCAGTACTTC
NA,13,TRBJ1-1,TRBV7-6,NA,CASSLEANTEAFF,TGTGCCAGCAGCTTAGAGGCGAACACTGAAGCTTTCTTT
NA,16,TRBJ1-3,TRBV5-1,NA,CASSLGDSSSGNTIYF,TGCGCCAGCAGCTTAGGAGATTCGAGCTCTGGAAACACCATATATTTT
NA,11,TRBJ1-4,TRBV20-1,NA,CSAREITKLFF,TGCAGTGCTAGAGAAATAACAAAACTGTTTTTT
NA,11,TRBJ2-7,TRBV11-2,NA,CASRGLTEQYF,TGTGCCAGTCGAGGGTTAACGGAGCAGTACTTC
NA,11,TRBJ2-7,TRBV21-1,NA,CASSKPYEQYF,TGTGCCAGCAGCAAACCCTACGAGCAGTACTTC
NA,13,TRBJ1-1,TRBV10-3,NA,CAISESTAAEAFF,TGTGCCATCAGTGAGTCGACGGCGGCTGAAGCTTTCTTT